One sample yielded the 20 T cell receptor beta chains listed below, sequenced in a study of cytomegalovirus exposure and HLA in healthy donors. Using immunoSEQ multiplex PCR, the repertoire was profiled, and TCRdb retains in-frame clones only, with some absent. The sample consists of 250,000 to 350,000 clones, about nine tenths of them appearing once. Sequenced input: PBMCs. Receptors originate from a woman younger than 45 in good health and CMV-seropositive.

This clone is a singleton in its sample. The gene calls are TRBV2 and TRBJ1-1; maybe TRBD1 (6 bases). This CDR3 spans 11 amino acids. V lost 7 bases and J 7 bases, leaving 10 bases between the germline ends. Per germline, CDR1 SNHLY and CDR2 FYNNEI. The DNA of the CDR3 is TGTGCCAGCATGAGGGGGAATGAAGCTTTCTTT. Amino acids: CASMRGNEAFF.

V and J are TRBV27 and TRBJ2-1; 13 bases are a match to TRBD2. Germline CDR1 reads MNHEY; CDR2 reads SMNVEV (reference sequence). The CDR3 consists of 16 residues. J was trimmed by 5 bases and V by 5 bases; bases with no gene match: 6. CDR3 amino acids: CASSKGLAGYNNEQFF. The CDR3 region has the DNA TGTGCCAGCAGTAAGGGACTAGCGGGGTATAACAATGAGCAGTTCTTC.

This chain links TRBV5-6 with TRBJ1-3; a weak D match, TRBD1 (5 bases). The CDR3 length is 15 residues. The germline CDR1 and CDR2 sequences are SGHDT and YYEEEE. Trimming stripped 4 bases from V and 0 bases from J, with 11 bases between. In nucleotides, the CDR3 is TGTGCCAGCAGCCCACGGGGGAGCTCTGGAAACACCATATATTTT. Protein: CASSPRGSSGNTIYF.

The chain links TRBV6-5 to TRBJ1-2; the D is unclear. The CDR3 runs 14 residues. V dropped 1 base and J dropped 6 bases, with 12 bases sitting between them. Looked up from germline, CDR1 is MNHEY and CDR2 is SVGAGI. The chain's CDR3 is CASSYLPTRDGYTF. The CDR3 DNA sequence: TGTGCCAGCAGTTACTTGCCGACCCGAGATGGCTACACCTTC.

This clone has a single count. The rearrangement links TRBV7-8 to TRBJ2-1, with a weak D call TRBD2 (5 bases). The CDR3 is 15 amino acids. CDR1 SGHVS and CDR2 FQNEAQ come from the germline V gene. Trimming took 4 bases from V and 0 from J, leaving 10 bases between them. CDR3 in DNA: TGTGCCAGCAGCTCGAGCGGACTCTCCTACAATGAGCAGTTCTTC. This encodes CASSSSGLSYNEQFF.

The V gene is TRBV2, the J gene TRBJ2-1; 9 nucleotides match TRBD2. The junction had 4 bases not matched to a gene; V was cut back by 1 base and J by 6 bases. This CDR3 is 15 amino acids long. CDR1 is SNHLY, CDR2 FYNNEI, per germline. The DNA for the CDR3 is TGTGCCAGCAGTGAAGGCCTAGCGGGGATCAATGAGCAGTTCTTC. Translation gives CASSEGLAGINEQFF. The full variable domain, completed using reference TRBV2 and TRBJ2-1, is EPEVTQTPSHQVTQMGQEVILRCVPISNHLYFYWYRQILGQKVEFLVSFYNNEISEKSEIFDDQFSVERPDGSNFTLKIRSTKLEDSAMYFCASSEGLAGINEQFFGPGTRLTVL.

The CDR3 region is CASSSNRGKAFF. CDR3 in DNA: TGTGCCAGCAGCTCCAATAGGGGGAAAGCTTTCTTT. The chain links TRBV27 to TRBJ1-1, with D perhaps matching TRBD1 (6 bases). The CDR3 spans 12 residues. V lost 6 bases, J lost 9 bases, and 14 bases lay in between. Germline CDR1 is MNHEY and CDR2 is SMNVEV (reference sequence).

Written as DNA, the CDR3 is TGTGCCACCAAGACTAGCGGGCCTCCCGAGCAGTACTTC. Translating gives CATKTSGPPEQYF. The J gene is TRBJ2-7, the V gene TRBV27; 10 bases fit TRBD2. The CDR3 extends over 13 amino acids. Germline loops: CDR1 MNHEY, CDR2 SMNVEV (reference sequence). With V trimmed by 10 bases and J by 6 bases, 9 bases remained unmatched.

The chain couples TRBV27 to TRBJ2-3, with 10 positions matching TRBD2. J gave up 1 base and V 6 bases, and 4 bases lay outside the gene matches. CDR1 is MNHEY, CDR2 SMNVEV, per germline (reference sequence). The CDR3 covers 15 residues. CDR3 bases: TGTGCCAGCAGGAAAGCGGGGGGGGGCACAGATACGCAGTATTTT. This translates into CASRKAGGGTDTQYF.

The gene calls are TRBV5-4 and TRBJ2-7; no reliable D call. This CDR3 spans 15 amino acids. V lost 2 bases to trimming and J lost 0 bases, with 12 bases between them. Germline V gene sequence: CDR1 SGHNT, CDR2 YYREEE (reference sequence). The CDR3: CASSFLGKSSYEQYF. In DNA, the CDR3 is TGTGCCAGCAGCTTTTTGGGGAAGTCCTCCTACGAGCAGTACTTC.

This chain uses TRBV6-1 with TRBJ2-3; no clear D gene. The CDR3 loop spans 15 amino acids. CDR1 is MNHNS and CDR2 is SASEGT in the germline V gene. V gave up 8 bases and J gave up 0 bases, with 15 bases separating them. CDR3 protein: CASGHGQTSTDTQYF. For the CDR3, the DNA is TGTGCCAGCGGCCACGGGCAGACTAGCACAGATACGCAGTATTTT.

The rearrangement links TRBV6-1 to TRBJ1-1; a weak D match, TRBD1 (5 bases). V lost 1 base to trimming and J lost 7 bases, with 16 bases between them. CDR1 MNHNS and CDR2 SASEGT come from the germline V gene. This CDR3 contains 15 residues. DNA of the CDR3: TGTGCCAGCAGTGAAGAACTGGGAGGGGCCCTTGAAGCTTTCTTT. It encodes CASSEELGGALEAFF.

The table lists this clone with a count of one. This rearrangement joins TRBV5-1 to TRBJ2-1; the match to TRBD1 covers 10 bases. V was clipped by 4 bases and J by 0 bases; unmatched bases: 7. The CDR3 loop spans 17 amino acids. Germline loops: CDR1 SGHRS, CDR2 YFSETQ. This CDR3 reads CASSIGTGDGSYNEQFF. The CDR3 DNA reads TGCGCCAGCAGCATCGGGACAGGGGATGGCTCCTACAATGAGCAGTTCTTC. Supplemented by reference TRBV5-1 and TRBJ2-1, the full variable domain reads KAGVTQTPRYLIKTRGQQVTLSCSPISGHRSVSWYQQTPGQGLQFLFEYFSETQRNKGNFPGRFSGRQFSNSRSEMNVSTLELGDSALYLCASSIGTGDGSYNEQFFGPGTRLTVL.

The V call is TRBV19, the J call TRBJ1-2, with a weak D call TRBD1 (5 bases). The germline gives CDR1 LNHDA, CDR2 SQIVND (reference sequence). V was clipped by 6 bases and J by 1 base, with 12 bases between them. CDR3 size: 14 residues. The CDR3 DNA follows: TGTGCCAGTAGCACACCACAGGTTAACTATGGCTACACCTTC. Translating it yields CASSTPQVNYGYTF.

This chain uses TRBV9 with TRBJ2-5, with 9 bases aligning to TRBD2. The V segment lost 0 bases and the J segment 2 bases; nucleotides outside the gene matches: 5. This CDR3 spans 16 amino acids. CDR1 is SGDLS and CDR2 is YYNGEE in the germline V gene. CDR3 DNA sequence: TGTGCCAGCAGCGTAGGAAGTAGCGGGAGTCAAGAGACCCAGTACTTC. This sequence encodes CASSVGSSGSQETQYF.

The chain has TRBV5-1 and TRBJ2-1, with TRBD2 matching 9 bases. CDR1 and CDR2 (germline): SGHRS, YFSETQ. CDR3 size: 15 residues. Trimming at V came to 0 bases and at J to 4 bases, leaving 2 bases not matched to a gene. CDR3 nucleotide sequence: TGCGCCAGCAGCTTGGGGACTAGCGATTACAATGAGCAGTTCTTC. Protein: CASSLGTSDYNEQFF.

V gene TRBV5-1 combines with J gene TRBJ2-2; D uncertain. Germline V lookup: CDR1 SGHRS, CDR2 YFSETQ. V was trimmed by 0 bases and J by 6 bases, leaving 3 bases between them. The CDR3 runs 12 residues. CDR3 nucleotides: TGCGCCAGCAGCTTGGGGCCCGGGGAGCTGTTTTTT. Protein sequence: CASSLGPGELFF. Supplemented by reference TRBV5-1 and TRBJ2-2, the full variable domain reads KAGVTQTPRYLIKTRGQQVTLSCSPISGHRSVSWYQQTPGQGLQFLFEYFSETQRNKGNFPGRFSGRQFSNSRSEMNVSTLELGDSALYLCASSLGPGELFFGEGSRLTVL.

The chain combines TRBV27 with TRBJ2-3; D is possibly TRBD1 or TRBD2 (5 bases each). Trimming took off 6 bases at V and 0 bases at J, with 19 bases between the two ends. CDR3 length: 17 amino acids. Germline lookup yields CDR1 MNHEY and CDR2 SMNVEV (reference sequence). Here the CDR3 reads CASSPMVRGVSTDTQYF. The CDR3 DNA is TGTGCCAGCAGCCCAATGGTGAGGGGCGTCAGCACAGATACGCAGTATTTT.

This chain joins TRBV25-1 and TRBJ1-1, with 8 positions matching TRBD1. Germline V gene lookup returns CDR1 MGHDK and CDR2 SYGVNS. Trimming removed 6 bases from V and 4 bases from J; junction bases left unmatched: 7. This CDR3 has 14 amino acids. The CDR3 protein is CASRAGGSGTEAFF. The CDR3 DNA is TGTGCCAGCAGAGCAGGGGGCTCGGGCACTGAAGCTTTCTTT.

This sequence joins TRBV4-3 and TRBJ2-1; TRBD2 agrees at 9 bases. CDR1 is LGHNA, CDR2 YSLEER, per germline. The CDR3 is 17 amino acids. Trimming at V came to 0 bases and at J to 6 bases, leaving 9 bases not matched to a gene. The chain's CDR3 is CASSQEFMASGVNEQFF. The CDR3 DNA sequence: TGCGCCAGCAGCCAAGAATTCATGGCTAGCGGGGTCAATGAGCAGTTCTTC.